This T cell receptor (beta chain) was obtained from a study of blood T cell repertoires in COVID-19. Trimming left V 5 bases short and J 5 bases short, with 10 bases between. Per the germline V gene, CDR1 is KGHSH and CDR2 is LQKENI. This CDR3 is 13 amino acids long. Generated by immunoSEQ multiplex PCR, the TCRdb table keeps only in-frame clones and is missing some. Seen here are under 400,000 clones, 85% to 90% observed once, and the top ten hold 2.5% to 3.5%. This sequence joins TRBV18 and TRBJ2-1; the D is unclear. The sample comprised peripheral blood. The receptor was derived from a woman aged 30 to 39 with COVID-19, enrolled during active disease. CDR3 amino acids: CASSGSRNNEQFF. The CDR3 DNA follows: TGTGCCAGCTCAGGGTCTAGAAACAATGAGCAGTTCTTC.